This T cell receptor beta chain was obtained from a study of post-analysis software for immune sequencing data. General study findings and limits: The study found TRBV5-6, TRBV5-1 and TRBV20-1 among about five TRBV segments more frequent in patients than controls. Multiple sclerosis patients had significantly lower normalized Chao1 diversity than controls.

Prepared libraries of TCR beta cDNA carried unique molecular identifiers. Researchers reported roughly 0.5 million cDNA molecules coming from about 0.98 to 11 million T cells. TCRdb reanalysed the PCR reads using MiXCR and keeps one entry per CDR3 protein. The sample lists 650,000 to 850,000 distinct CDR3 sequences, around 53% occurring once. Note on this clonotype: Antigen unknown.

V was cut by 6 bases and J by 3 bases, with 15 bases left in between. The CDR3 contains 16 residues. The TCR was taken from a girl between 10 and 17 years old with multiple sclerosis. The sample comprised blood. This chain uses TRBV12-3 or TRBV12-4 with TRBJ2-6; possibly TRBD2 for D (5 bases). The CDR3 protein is CASSPTSGYGANVLTF. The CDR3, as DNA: TGTGCCAGCAGCCCAACGTCGGGGTATGGGGCCAACGTCCTGACTTTC.